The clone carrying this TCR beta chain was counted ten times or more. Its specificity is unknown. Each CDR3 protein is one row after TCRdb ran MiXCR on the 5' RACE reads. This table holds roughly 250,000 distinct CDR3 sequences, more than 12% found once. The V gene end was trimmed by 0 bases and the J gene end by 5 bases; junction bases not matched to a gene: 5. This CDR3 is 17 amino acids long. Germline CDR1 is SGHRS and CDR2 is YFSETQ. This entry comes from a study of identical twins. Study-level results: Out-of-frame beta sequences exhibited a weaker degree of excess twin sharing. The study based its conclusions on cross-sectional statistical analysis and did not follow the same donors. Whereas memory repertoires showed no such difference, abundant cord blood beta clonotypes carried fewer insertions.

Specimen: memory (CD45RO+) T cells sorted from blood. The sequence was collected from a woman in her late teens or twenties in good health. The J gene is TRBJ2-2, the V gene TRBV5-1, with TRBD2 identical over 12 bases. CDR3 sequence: CASSLDASGRETGELFF. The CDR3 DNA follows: TGCGCCAGCAGCTTGGATGCTAGCGGGAGGGAAACCGGGGAGCTGTTTTTT.